This TCR beta chain was profiled in a study of CD8 T cells in Susac syndrome (dated by TCRdb to between 2018 and 2021). For the study in its entirety: Repertoire sequencing was used to test whether CD8+ T cell activation and differentiation in Susac syndrome was antigen driven. Study-wide findings and limitations: The TCR sequencing and HLA analysis was acknowledged to have included a relatively small number of individuals.

Taken from the germline V gene, the CDR1 and CDR2 loops are SGHTA and FQGNSA. Trimmed from V: 4 bases; trimmed from J: 2 bases; junction bases lacking a gene match: 6. The CDR3 spans 16 residues, from the cysteine through the phenylalanine. Only the CDR3 DNA stays, 48 bases, in frame from base 1. As to this clonotype: This clone's antigen is unknown. It has no much larger one-base neighbor in the sample; base qualities were not kept.

RNA was extracted using the RNeasy kit, and roughly 0.5 to 1 ug of the RNA was reverse transcribed with random hexamers. The immunoSEQ multiplex PCR assay, covering 54 Vbeta and 13 Jbeta segments, was used to amplify TCR beta CDR3 regions. Bias from PCR amplification was corrected by using a synthetic template baseline for primer optimization and for computational correction. In the source study's methods: Reads were annotated to V, D and J genes according to IMGT and were analyzed with immunoSEQ Analyzer, with only productive sequences retained. To calculate clonality, Shannon entropy was normalized by log2 of the number of productive unique sequences and then subtracted from one. For each patient and control, public and private clones were evaluated among the 100 most prevalent clones. A clone was defined as Susac-specific if it was absent from the healthy and MS cohorts, from roughly 990 published viral clones and from other ImmuneACCESS disease sequences. Using fastp trimming at Q25 and MiXCR clonotype assembly, TCRdb reanalyzed the public sequencing data and kept in-frame beta chains. For every CDR3 protein sequence, its rows merge into one entry that carries the most common genes and DNA. These V and J calls rely on TCRdb rather than the paper's analysis. A total of about 170,000 distinct CDR3 sequences appear in this sample, about 93% of them only once. Roughly 0.097% of the sample lies in the top ten.

Peripheral blood CD8+ and CD4+ T cells from healthy donors, Susac syndrome patients and multiple sclerosis patients were profiled using high-throughput TCR beta sequencing. The multiple sclerosis controls were treatment-naive patients who had stable or active relapsing-remitting disease and met the revised McDonald criteria. Bulk CD8+ and CD4+ T cells were purified by magnetic negative isolation, whereas CD8+ TEMRA cells were enriched by FACS. Blood was drawn into EDTA tubes, processed within 24 hours, and PBMCs were isolated by density gradient centrifugation. PBMCs intended for TCR sequencing were cryopreserved in liquid nitrogen and were subsequently thawed in a 37 degrees C water bath. A purity of at least 90% was achieved for sorted or isolated CD4+, CD8+ and CD8+ TEMRA cells.

This TCR came from a human donor with multiple sclerosis. Sample: CD4+ T cells from PBMCs. The V gene is TRBV7-2 and the J gene is TRBJ1-5; TRBD1 fits 9 bases in the junction. The sequenced DNA: TGTGCCAGCAGCTCAGGGACAGGGTTGGGCAATCAGCCCCAGCATTTT. Its product reads: CASSSGTGLGNQPQHF.